A single sample is the source of the 23 T cell receptor beta chains below, sequenced in a study of shared clonotypes between healthy human individuals. Repertoires were generated with immunoSEQ multiplex PCR, while TCRdb's copy carries only in-frame clones and drops some. The sample lists millions of clones, 80% to 95% occurring once. Source material: naive CD4+ T cells from PBMCs. The subset denotes: CD45RA+ positively selected. The origin of the receptors is a man aged 18 to 29 in good health. Some clones in this sample may be carry-over from other donors' samples.

Concerning this clone: This sample also contains other DNA sequences that code for the same CDR3. The CDR3 DNA follows: TGTGCCAGCAGCCCCCCGGGCTCCTACAATGAGCAGTTCTTC. This encodes CASSPPGSYNEQFF. V and J are TRBV7-9 and TRBJ2-1; D remains ambiguous. CDR1 and CDR2 (germline): SEHNR, FQNEAQ (reference sequence). V was pared by 5 bases and J by 0 bases, with 8 bases between. The CDR3 is 14 amino acids.

To note about this clone: This sample also contains other DNA sequences that code for the same CDR3. This rearrangement joins TRBV2 to TRBJ2-7, with TRBD2 as a possible D gene (6 bases). Germline CDR1 and CDR2: SNHLY and FYNNEI. V lost 4 bases and J 3 bases, leaving 13 bases between the germline ends. This CDR3 has 14 amino acids. Here the CDR3 DNA reads TGTGCCAGCAGTGTGGGACTCGCCCTCTACGAGCAGTACTTC. Amino acid sequence: CASSVGLALYEQYF. The variable domain in full, completed from reference TRBV2 and TRBJ2-7, reads EPEVTQTPSHQVTQMGQEVILRCVPISNHLYFYWYRQILGQKVEFLVSFYNNEISEKSEIFDDQFSVERPDGSNFTLKIRSTKLEDSAMYFCASSVGLALYEQYFGPGTRLTVT.

This chain joins TRBV2 and TRBJ1-5, with D tentatively TRBD1 (5 bases). Per germline, CDR1 SNHLY and CDR2 FYNNEI. The CDR3 sequence is 13 residues long. Trimming removed 6 bases at V and 3 bases at J, with 9 bases between. Here the CDR3 reads CASRGAPNQPQHF. The CDR3, as DNA: TGTGCCAGCAGAGGGGCCCCCAATCAGCCCCAGCATTTT.

The V call is TRBV4-1, the J call TRBJ1-1; unclear D gene. Trimming removed 5 bases from V and 4 bases from J, with 11 bases in between. Germline V gene sequence: CDR1 MGHRA, CDR2 YSYEKL. This CDR3 is 13 amino acids long. The CDR3 loop is CASSSERLTEAFF. The DNA for the CDR3 is TGCGCCAGCAGCTCCGAAAGGCTCACTGAAGCTTTCTTT.

To note about this clone: The identical CDR3 is also encoded by other nucleotide sequences in the sample. This chain connects TRBV5-1 to TRBJ1-1, with D tentatively TRBD1 (5 bases). V dropped 3 bases and J dropped 1 base, with 7 bases sitting between them. In germline, CDR1 is SGHRS, CDR2 YFSETQ. This CDR3 has 13 residues. DNA for the CDR3: TGCGCCAGCAGCTCAGGGACGAACACTGAAGCTTTCTTT. This translates into CASSSGTNTEAFF. The full variable domain, in which reference TRBV5-1 and TRBJ1-1 provide the parts outside the CDR3, is KAGVTQTPRYLIKTRGQQVTLSCSPISGHRSVSWYQQTPGQGLQFLFEYFSETQRNKGNFPGRFSGRQFSNSRSEMNVSTLELGDSALYLCASSSGTNTEAFFGQGTRLTVV.

This clone was seen just once. This chain connects TRBV5-1 to TRBJ2-2, with a tentative D call TRBD2 (5 bases). With 10 bases removed from V and 3 bases from J, the gap between germline ends came to 13 bases. Germline CDR1 reads SGHRS; CDR2 reads YFSETQ. The CDR3 is made up of 13 amino acids. This CDR3 is CADRGLDTGELFF. The CDR3 coding sequence is TGCGCCGATCGAGGGCTTGACACCGGGGAGCTGTTTTTT.

In this sample, this clone turned up once. The genes are TRBV28 and TRBJ1-5, with TRBD1 matching 11 bases. In germline, CDR1 is MDHEN, CDR2 SYDVKM. This CDR3 has 16 amino acids. J was trimmed by 7 bases and V by 5 bases; bases with no gene match: 10. Here the CDR3 DNA reads TGTGCCAGCAGTCTTCAAAGGGGACAGGGGGGCCAGCCCCAGCATTTT. Its translation: CASSLQRGQGGQPQHF.

The rearrangement joins TRBV6-1 to TRBJ1-4, with a weak D call TRBD1 (6 bases). The CDR3 is 13 amino acids. V was shortened by 10 bases and J by 8 bases, with 17 bases between the two germline ends. Germline CDR1 reads MNHNS; CDR2 reads SASEGT. Here the CDR3 reads CATRTTRGEKLFF. CDR3 nucleotides: TGTGCCACCCGGACGACTAGGGGGGAAAAACTGTTTTTT.

The chain joins TRBV5-1 to TRBJ1-4; a weak D match, TRBD1 (5 bases). Germline V gene data show CDR1 as SGHRS and CDR2 as YFSETQ. The CDR3 consists of 14 residues. The germline V and J ends were trimmed by 0 bases and 7 bases, with 10 bases remaining between them. Here the CDR3 DNA reads TGCGCCAGCAGCTTGGCCAGGGCCGGTGAAAAACTGTTTTTT. Translated: CASSLARAGEKLFF.

The rearrangement links TRBV7-8 to TRBJ1-1; D gene uncertain. There are 14 residues in the CDR3. With 1 base removed from V and 3 bases from J, the gap between germline ends came to 9 bases. Germline V gene data show CDR1 as SGHVS and CDR2 as FQNEAQ. The CDR3 sequence: CASSLEDSYTEAFF. The CDR3 region has the DNA TGTGCCAGCAGCTTAGAGGACTCTTACACTGAAGCTTTCTTT.

The J gene is TRBJ1-1, the V gene TRBV5-1; D is unclear. The CDR3 runs to 14 residues. V lost 6 bases to trimming and J lost 1 base, with 13 bases between them. In germline, CDR1 is SGHRS, CDR2 YFSETQ. For the CDR3, the DNA is TGCGCCAGCACCGCTTTTGGGCAGAACACTGAAGCTTTCTTT. Its protein is CASTAFGQNTEAFF.

The rearrangement uses TRBV15 and TRBJ2-3; D could derive from TRBD1 or TRBD2 (6 bases each). Trimming left V 5 bases short and J 0 bases short, with 12 bases between. The CDR3 contains 15 residues. Germline values: CDR1 LNHNV, CDR2 YYDKDF (reference sequence). CDR3 DNA sequence: TGTGCCACCAGCTGGGGGGCGGTTAGCACAGATACGCAGTATTTT. This codes for CATSWGAVSTDTQYF. The full variable domain, its missing parts supplied by reference TRBV15 and TRBJ2-3, is DAMVIQNPRYQVTQFGKPVTLSCSQTLNHNVMYWYQQKSSQAPKLLFHYYDKDFNNEADTPDNFQSRRPNTSFCFLDIRSPGLGDTAMYLCATSWGAVSTDTQYFGPGTRLTVL.

The genes are TRBV18 and TRBJ2-2; D is perhaps TRBD1 (6 bases). Trimming stripped 5 bases from V and 5 bases from J, with 9 bases between. CDR3 size: 13 residues. Germline V gene lookup returns CDR1 KGHSH and CDR2 LQKENI. The CDR3 sequence: CASSEQGTGELFF. In DNA form, the CDR3 reads TGTGCCAGCTCAGAACAGGGTACCGGGGAGCTGTTTTTT.

This clone showed up just once. The chain links TRBV11-2 to TRBJ1-5; D might be TRBD1 (6 bases). V gave up 0 bases and J gave up 9 bases, with 15 bases separating them. There are 15 residues in the CDR3. Germline-derived CDR1 and CDR2 are SGHAT and FQNNGV. Here the CDR3 reads CASSLDPQGSRPQHF. The CDR3 DNA is TGTGCCAGCAGCTTAGACCCACAGGGAAGCCGGCCCCAGCATTTT.

DNA for the CDR3: TGCGCCAGCAGCCAATATTATGTGGGAACAGGGGGGGATAGCAATCAGCCCCAGCATTTT. As protein: CASSQYYVGTGGDSNQPQHF. The genes are TRBV4-1 and TRBJ1-5; 8 bases are shared with TRBD1. This CDR3 contains 20 residues. Per the germline V gene, CDR1 is MGHRA and CDR2 is YSYEKL. V gave up 2 bases and J gave up 0 bases; unmatched junction bases: 15.

To note about this clone: Other DNA sequences in this specimen translate into the identical CDR3. The V gene is TRBV30, the J gene TRBJ2-7; D perhaps matches TRBD1 (6 bases). With 1 base removed from V and 2 bases from J, the gap between germline ends came to 6 bases. CDR3 length: 12 amino acids. Germline V gene sequence: CDR1 GTSNPN, CDR2 SVGIG (reference sequence). CDR3 region: CAWSGGPYEQYF. CDR3 in DNA: TGTGCCTGGAGTGGGGGGCCCTACGAGCAGTACTTC.

The chain is built from TRBV11-2 and TRBJ2-5, with D possibly matching TRBD1 (6 bases). The CDR3 spans 15 residues. Germline-derived CDR1 and CDR2 are SGHAT and FQNNGV. Between the trimmed V and J ends, which lost 4 bases and 1 base, there was a span of 13 bases. The CDR3 reads CASSYGQIPQETQYF. The CDR3 nucleotides are TGTGCCAGCAGCTACGGACAGATCCCCCAAGAGACCCAGTACTTC.

V is TRBV4-2 and J is TRBJ1-3, with D uncertain. Germline assignment: CDR1 LGHNA and CDR2 YNFKEQ. V was shortened by 0 bases and J by 0 bases, with 18 bases between the two germline ends. CDR3 length: 19 residues. The CDR3 region is CASSQDRWAVTLSGNTIYF. The CDR3, as DNA: TGTGCCAGCAGCCAAGATCGATGGGCAGTTACTCTCTCTGGAAACACCATATATTTT.

The CDR3: CASSPGLGAYEQYF. Written as DNA, the CDR3 is TGTGCCAGCAGCCCGGGACTGGGAGCCTACGAGCAGTACTTC. V gene TRBV9 combines with J gene TRBJ2-7; D possibly corresponds to TRBD2 (6 bases). The germline V gene has CDR1 SGDLS and CDR2 YYNGEE. The CDR3 is 14 amino acids. Trimming cost V 4 bases and J 2 bases, with 13 bases left between them.

V gene TRBV28 combines with J gene TRBJ2-7; D may be TRBD2 (7 bases). The CDR3 extends over 14 amino acids. From germline, CDR1 is MDHEN and CDR2 SYDVKM. The V end was cut by 5 bases, the J end by 2 bases, with 13 bases between. As DNA, the CDR3 is TGTGCCAGCAGTCCTCGGGGGGCGGCCTACGAGCAGTACTTC. Translating it yields CASSPRGAAYEQYF.

The chain carries TRBV6-5 and TRBJ1-2; TRBD1 is a possible D gene (5 bases). The germline CDR1 and CDR2 sequences are MNHEY and SVGAGI. The germline V and J ends were trimmed by 6 bases and 0 bases, with 11 bases remaining between them. The CDR3 extends over 14 amino acids. The CDR3 sequence: CASRTQETNYGYTF. CDR3 coding DNA: TGTGCCAGCAGAACACAGGAGACTAACTATGGCTACACCTTC.

The rearrangement uses TRBV28 and TRBJ2-1; 12 bases agree with TRBD2. The length of the CDR3 is 16 residues. V gave up 5 bases and J gave up 4 bases; unmatched junction bases: 6. CDR1 is MDHEN, CDR2 SYDVKM, per germline. CDR3 sequence reads: CASSTTSGGTYNEQFF. The CDR3 nucleotides read TGTGCCAGCAGTACGACTAGCGGGGGTACTTACAATGAGCAGTTCTTC.

The chain couples TRBV5-1 to TRBJ2-3, with D perhaps TRBD2 (6 bases). The CDR3 length is 19 residues. The V end lost 4 bases, the J end lost 1 base, and 25 bases lay between the germline ends. Germline CDR1 and CDR2: SGHRS and YFSETQ. DNA of the CDR3: TGCGCCAGCAGCCCAATAGGCGGCAGAGGGAGGACCCGCACAGATACGCAGTATTTT. This translates into CASSPIGGRGRTRTDTQYF.